The next 8 T cell receptor beta chains were all read from a single sample in a study of neoadjuvant anti-PD-1 for oral cavity cancer. Time point here: after neoadjuvant nivolumab, at surgical resection. Sequencing used immunoSEQ multiplex PCR; TCRdb keeps in-frame clones, though not all of them. Of 9,500 to 15,000 clones in the sample, about 70% were seen once. The specimen was PBMCs, collected after nivolumab (anti-PD-1) treatment. All receptors derive from a person aged 40-85 years with oral cavity squamous cell carcinoma.

This clone has a handful of counts. This chain connects TRBV5-1 to TRBJ2-2; 7 positions match TRBD2. Losses at the gene ends were 2 bases for V and 2 bases for J; bases not matched to a gene: 6. This CDR3 region has 16 residues. CDR1 and CDR2 (germline): SGHRS, YFSETQ. CDR3 protein: CASSFLPSGNTGELFF. The DNA of the CDR3 is TGCGCCAGCAGCTTTCTGCCTAGCGGAAACACCGGGGAGCTGTTTTTT.

V is TRBV7-9 and J is TRBJ1-1, with unresolved D. The CDR3 length is 14 residues. V lost 1 base, J lost 0 bases, and 6 bases lay in between. In germline, CDR1 is SEHNR, CDR2 FQNEAQ (reference sequence). CDR3 residues: CASSLGLVNTEAFF. The CDR3 region has the DNA TGTGCCAGCAGCTTAGGGCTAGTGAACACTGAAGCTTTCTTT.

The V gene is TRBV10-3, the J gene TRBJ2-1; 12 bases match TRBD1. CDR3 length: 16 amino acids. The V gene end was trimmed by 7 bases and the J gene end by 10 bases; junction bases not matched to a gene: 14. CDR1 and CDR2 from the germline V gene are ENHRY and SYGVKD. CDR3: CAITPGPGQGAYEQFF. DNA for the CDR3: TGTGCCATCACTCCTGGGCCGGGACAGGGGGCGTACGAGCAGTTCTTC.

This chain connects TRBV5-1 to TRBJ2-7, with D possibly TRBD1 on 6 matching bases. CDR1 is SGHRS, CDR2 YFSETQ, per germline. The V and J ends lost 3 bases and 5 bases respectively, with 21 bases between them. The length of the CDR3 is 16 residues. CDR3 region: CASSSDSLWGFDEQYF. DNA of the CDR3: TGCGCCAGCAGCTCGGACAGTTTATGGGGCTTTGACGAGCAGTACTTC.

The rearrangement links TRBV29-1 to TRBJ1-1; no reliable D call. V was cut by 7 bases and J by 0 bases, with 12 bases left in between. The CDR3 has 13 residues. Germline V lookup: CDR1 SQVTM, CDR2 ANQGSEA. CDR3 sequence (DNA): TGCAGCGGAAAAGGATATTTGAACACTGAAGCTTTCTTT. Translating it yields CSGKGYLNTEAFF.

The chain is built from TRBV27 and TRBJ1-2, with a possible D match to TRBD1 (5 bases). Germline V CDR1 and CDR2: MNHEY, SMNVEV (reference sequence). The ends were cut back, 0 bases at V and 5 bases at J, with 10 bases in the middle. CDR3 length equals 14 residues. CDR3 region: CASSLSRGSYGYTF. The CDR3 coding sequence is TGTGCCAGCAGTTTATCGCGGGGGTCTTATGGCTACACCTTC.

The gene calls are TRBV6-5 and TRBJ2-3; 10 bases agree with TRBD2. CDR1 MNHEY and CDR2 SVGAGI come from the germline V gene. The CDR3 totals 15 residues. J lost 4 bases, V lost 4 bases, and 5 bases had no gene match. CDR3 DNA sequence: TGTGCCAGCAGTTCCCCCAGCGGGGGGGCAGATACGCAGTATTTT. Its translation: CASSSPSGGADTQYF.

V usage is TRBV19 and J usage is TRBJ2-5; no clear D. This CDR3 region has 12 residues. Looked up from germline, CDR1 is LNHDA and CDR2 is SQIVND (reference sequence). The V and J ends lost 4 bases and 4 bases respectively, with 7 bases between them. The CDR3 region is CASSTQSETQYF. In DNA form, the CDR3 reads TGTGCCAGTAGTACTCAATCAGAGACCCAGTACTTC.